One and the same sample provided the 25 T cell receptor beta chains below, sequenced in a study of T and B cells in COVID-19 patients. TRB was amplified from about 240-490 ng of blood genomic DNA. TRB rearrangements were amplified by multiplex PCR with BIOMED2 TRB-A/B primers. TCRdb re-called the multiplex PCR reads through MiXCR, storing one row per CDR3 protein. The table lists roughly 18,000 distinct CDR3 sequences, under 30% of them singletons. The specimen was blood. All receptors come from a human donor who had recovered from COVID-19.

There are a few counts of this clonotype. The chain couples TRBV18 to TRBJ1-6; TRBD1 might be the D (6 bases). The CDR3 is 13 residues long. The ends were cut back, 1 base at V and 12 bases at J, with 10 bases in the middle. Germline lookup yields CDR1 KGHSH and CDR2 LQKENI. The DNA for the CDR3 is TGTGCCAGCTCACCACAGACGGACAGACCCCTCCACTTT. This gives the protein CASSPQTDRPLHF. The complete variable domain, with remaining parts taken from reference TRBV18 and TRBJ1-6, reads NAGVMQNPRHLVRRRGQEARLRCSPMKGHSHVYWYRQLPEEGLKFMVYLQKENIIDESGMPKERFSAEFPKEGPSILRIQQVVRGDSAAYFCASSPQTDRPLHFGNGTRLTVT.

By proportion, this clonotype is large. The chain couples TRBV6-2 or TRBV6-3 to TRBJ2-3; TRBD1 agrees at 9 bases. The ends lost 2 bases at V and 2 bases at J; junction bases unmatched: 2. The CDR3 length is 15 residues. The germline CDR1 and CDR2 sequences are MNHEY and SVGEGT. CDR3 sequence (DNA): TGTGCCAGCAGTTACGGGACAGGGCACACAGATACGCAGTATTTT. The encoded protein is CASSYGTGHTDTQYF.

The rearrangement links TRBV24-1 to TRBJ2-7; D is ambiguous. V was cut by 1 base and J by 3 bases, with 3 bases left in between. CDR1 and CDR2 (germline): KGHDR, SFDVKD. The CDR3 runs to 12 residues. The CDR3 DNA sequence: TGTGCCACCAGTGATTTAGGCTACGAGCAGTACTTC. This translates into CATSDLGYEQYF.

The rearrangement links TRBV7-9 to TRBJ1-6; no firm D call. The CDR3 loop spans 14 amino acids. V was pared by 2 bases and J by 9 bases, with 11 bases between. Germline V lookup: CDR1 SEHNR, CDR2 FQNEAQ (reference sequence). The CDR3 nucleotides read TGTGCCAGCAGCTTATCCGACGGGAGTTCACCCCTCCACTTT. It translates to CASSLSDGSSPLHF.

By its share, this clonotype is medium-sized. The chain is built from TRBV6-2 or TRBV6-3 and TRBJ2-5; no clear D. This CDR3 has 13 amino acids. V was shortened by 6 bases and J by 2 bases, with 10 bases between the two germline ends. Germline V CDR1 and CDR2: MNHEY, SVGEGT. The CDR3 bases are TGTGCCAGCAGCCCCCCACCTCAAGAGACCCAGTACTTC. Translated, it gives CASSPPPQETQYF.

A word on this clonotype: One junction end does not reproduce the germline sequence, and a read error may be involved. The V and J genes are TRBV7-7 and TRBJ2-2; the match to TRBD1 covers 7 bases. The CDR3 extends over 15 amino acids. Germline V gene lookup returns CDR1 SSHAT and CDR2 FNYEAQ (reference sequence). The CDR3 DNA reads as TGTGCTAGCAGCCCGGACAGGTTTAACACCGGGGAGCTGTTTTTT. Its translation: CASSPDRFNTGELFF.

This clonotype was seen a handful of times. The rearrangement joins TRBV7-6 to TRBJ2-1; weak D call: TRBD2 (7 bases). CDR1 SGHVS and CDR2 FNYEAQ come from the germline V gene. Trimming took 4 bases from V and 7 from J, leaving 17 bases between them. CDR3 length: 15 residues. CDR3 region: CASSSLGGGGNEQFF. The CDR3 region has the DNA TGTGCCAGCAGCTCCTTAGGGGGGGGCGGAAATGAGCAGTTCTTC.

The rearrangement uses TRBV5-4 and TRBJ1-2; the D is unclear. With 2 bases removed from V and 8 bases from J, the gap between germline ends came to 7 bases. The CDR3 covers 11 residues. CDR1 and CDR2 from the germline V gene are SGHNT and YYREEE (reference sequence). The CDR3 protein is CASSFGLGYTF. As DNA, the CDR3 is TGTGCCAGCAGCTTCGGGTTGGGCTACACCTTC.

J is TRBJ1-2 and V is TRBV6-2 or TRBV6-3; unclear D gene. The CDR3 has 12 residues. Trimming removed 7 bases from V and 5 bases from J, with 11 bases in between. CDR1 and CDR2 from the germline V gene are MNHEY and SVGEGT. The CDR3 protein is CASNRPVYGYTF. CDR3 nucleotide sequence: TGTGCCAGCAACCGACCAGTTTATGGCTACACCTTC.

In its sample, this clonotype is medium-sized (0.01 to 0.1%). The chain uses TRBV6-1 and TRBJ1-4; the match to TRBD1 covers 7 bases. The CDR3 is 13 residues long. The trim removed 7 bases at V and 8 bases at J, leaving 7 bases unmatched. Germline CDR1 is MNHNS and CDR2 is SASEGT. Here the CDR3 reads CASTTGADEKLFF. In nucleotides, the CDR3 is TGTGCCAGCACCACAGGGGCAGACGAAAAACTGTTTTTT.

In DNA, the CDR3 is TGTGCCAGCAGCCCCGAGGGACTACCCCAAGGGGGTACCCAGTACTTC. Amino acids: CASSPEGLPQGGTQYF. The chain links TRBV7-3 to TRBJ2-5, with D perhaps matching TRBD2 (7 bases). The V gene's germline CDR1 is SGHTA and CDR2 FQGTGA. Trimming cost V 5 bases and J 8 bases, with 24 bases left between them. The length of the CDR3 is 16 residues.

This clonotype is deemed medium-sized. CDR3 loop: CASSLDWASTDTQYF. CDR3 bases: TGTGCCAGCAGCTTAGACTGGGCTAGCACAGATACGCAGTATTTT. V is TRBV13 and J is TRBJ2-3; D unclear. There are 15 residues in the CDR3. Between the trimmed V and J ends, which lost 1 base and 0 bases, there was a span of 8 bases. CDR1 PRHDT and CDR2 FYEKMQ come from the germline V gene (reference sequence).

This chain uses TRBV6-1 with TRBJ1-5, with 10 bases matching TRBD1. V trimming: 5 bases; J trimming: 5 bases; junction bases outside the gene matches: 6. Germline lookup yields CDR1 MNHNS and CDR2 SASEGT. The CDR3 is 15 residues long. CDR3 in DNA: TGTGCCAGCAGTAGGACAGGGGGGTCCTATCAGCCCCAGCATTTT. This codes for CASSRTGGSYQPQHF.

This clonotype was picked up many times. This chain joins TRBV19 and TRBJ1-1, with no clear D. CDR1 is LNHDA, CDR2 SQIVND, per germline (reference sequence). Between the trimmed V and J ends, which lost 3 bases and 1 base, there was a span of 12 bases. This CDR3 has 15 residues. Here the CDR3 reads CASSMSRGSNTEAFF. The CDR3 DNA sequence: TGTGCCAGTAGTATGTCGAGAGGGTCGAACACTGAAGCTTTCTTT.

In its sample, this clonotype ranks as medium-sized. The chain has TRBV29-1 and TRBJ2-1; 9 positions match TRBD2. V trimming: 3 bases; J trimming: 4 bases; junction bases outside the gene matches: 7. Looked up from germline, CDR1 is SQVTM and CDR2 is ANQGSEA. CDR3 length: 15 amino acids. CDR3 sequence (DNA): TGCAGCGTTGAGGGGCTAGCGGGGATATACAATGAGCAGTTCTTC. Translation gives CSVEGLAGIYNEQFF.

This clonotype came up a few times. The CDR3 is CASSGVARYGYTF. CDR3 nucleotides: TGTGCCAGCAGTGGTGTGGCTCGATATGGCTACACCTTC. The chain couples TRBV6-1 to TRBJ1-2; D ambiguous. Germline V CDR1 and CDR2: MNHNS, SASEGT. The CDR3 has 13 amino acids. The V end lost 4 bases, the J end lost 5 bases, and 11 bases lay between the germline ends.

This clonotype was counted between two and nine times. The CDR3 reads CASRGQGRWDTEAFF. The CDR3 DNA follows: TGTGCCAGCAGAGGACAGGGACGATGGGACACTGAAGCTTTCTTT. The chain uses TRBV5-4 and TRBJ1-1, with TRBD1 identical over 8 bases. This CDR3 is built from 15 residues. Germline-derived CDR1 and CDR2 are SGHNT and YYREEE (reference sequence). Trimming cost V 5 bases and J 3 bases; bases outside gene matches: 9.

There are a few counts of this clonotype. The chain has TRBV12-3 or TRBV12-4 and TRBJ1-2; D is undetermined. The ends were cut back, 5 bases at V and 2 bases at J, with 9 bases in the middle. CDR3 length equals 13 residues. This chain's CDR3 is CASSLTFNYGYTF. The CDR3 bases are TGTGCCAGCAGTCTCACATTCAACTATGGCTACACCTTC.

The chain links TRBV19 to TRBJ2-1; TRBD2 aligns across 11 bases. The germline CDR1 and CDR2 sequences are LNHDA and SQIVND (reference sequence). The CDR3 covers 17 residues. V shed 4 bases, J shed 6 bases, and the junction held 11 bases outside the gene matches. Written as DNA, the CDR3 is TGTGCCAGTAGTACCGAGGGATTAGCGGGGGGGTTCAATGAGCAGTTCTTC. Translated, it gives CASSTEGLAGGFNEQFF.

This clonotype was seen only a few times. This rearrangement joins TRBV10-3 to TRBJ2-7; no firm D call. Trimming removed 5 bases from V and 3 bases from J, with 17 bases in between. CDR1 and CDR2 (germline): ENHRY, SYGVKD. The CDR3 spans 15 residues. CDR3 DNA: TGTGCCATCAGTTCCCCTGGGCTAGTGGGCTACGAGCAGTACTTC. This codes for CAISSPGLVGYEQYF.

On this clonotype itself: Its ends do not fully match the called genes, so a read error is possible. The chain employs TRBV2 and TRBJ1-2; D call uncertain. The germline CDR1 and CDR2 sequences are SNHLY and FYNNEI. The CDR3 totals 12 residues. CDR3 DNA sequence: TGTGCCAGCAGTACGGTTAGCTATAGCTACACCTTC. Its protein product is CASSTVSYSYTF.

This clonotype was detected once. The chain recombines TRBV5-1 with TRBJ2-7, with TRBD1 matching over 9 bases. Germline CDR1 and CDR2: SGHRS and YFSETQ. The V segment lost 3 bases and the J segment 5 bases; nucleotides outside the gene matches: 9. The CDR3 runs 15 residues. The CDR3 bases are TGCGCCAGCAGCTCCTCCGGGACAGGGCCCCACGAGCAGTACTTC. This translates into CASSSSGTGPHEQYF.

The sample holds many counts of this clonotype. This chain joins TRBV27 and TRBJ1-1; D remains unclear. Germline V gene sequence: CDR1 MNHEY, CDR2 SMNVEV (reference sequence). V lost 5 bases and J lost 4, with 17 bases in between. The CDR3 consists of 15 residues. The CDR3 protein is CASSPGGGKGTEAFF. CDR3 coding DNA: TGTGCCAGCAGTCCCGGCGGCGGAAAAGGCACTGAAGCTTTCTTT.

This clonotype was seen many times. The V call is TRBV6-5, the J call TRBJ1-2, with no clear D. Germline CDR1 is MNHEY and CDR2 is SVGAGI. CDR3 length equals 13 residues. The V gene lost 10 bases and the J gene lost 4 bases, with 16 bases spanning the gap. This chain's CDR3 is CATRRAGIYGYTF. The CDR3 bases are TGTGCCACGAGAAGGGCAGGTATCTATGGCTACACCTTC.

CDR3 DNA sequence: TGTGCCAGCAGCTTCCCCACAGATACGCAGTATTTT. Translating gives CASSFPTDTQYF. The V and J genes are TRBV7-2 and TRBJ2-3; no clear D. This CDR3 spans 12 amino acids. V lost 3 bases and J 2 bases, leaving 3 bases between the germline ends. Germline V gives CDR1 SGHTA, CDR2 FQGNSA.